Listed below are T cell receptor beta chains from one sample, sequenced in a study of cytotoxic CD8 clonotypes in ibrutinib-treated CLL. TCRdb keeps only in-frame clones here, not all; method: immunoSEQ multiplex PCR. The table shows some 76,000 clones, with approximately 87% occurring only once. This specimen consisted of PBMCs, obtained after 24 months of ibrutinib treatment. These receptors were obtained from a human donor with chronic lymphocytic leukemia. CDR3s include the opening cysteine and the closing phenylalanine or tryptophan. A D gene is named only where the DNA matches it firmly. For some rows the clone size is stated as once, few or many, or as a class when expanded; others skip it.

d_gene	v_gene	abundance	j_gene	CDR3aa	CDR3nt
NA	TRBV2	few	TRBJ1-2	CASSPTGTVYTF	TGTGCCAGCAGTCCTACAGGGACGGTCTACACCTTC
TRBD2	TRBV5-4	few	TRBJ2-7	CASSLGVQLRAGSSYEQYF	TGTGCCAGCAGCTTGGGGGTCCAACTACGAGCGGGGTCCTCCTACGAGCAGTACTTC
NA	TRBV19	NA	TRBJ1-2	CASTPGYGYTF	TGTGCAAGTACCCCCGGGTATGGCTACACCTTC
NA	TRBV28	NA	TRBJ1-5	CASRGYSEAQPQHF	TGTGCCAGCAGGGGCTACTCTGAGGCTCAGCCCCAGCATTTT
TRBD1	TRBV7-9	NA	TRBJ2-5	CASNWDSLETQYF	TGTGCCAGCAACTGGGACAGCCTAGAGACCCAGTACTTC
NA	TRBV9	once	TRBJ2-2	CASSVAGVTGELFF	TGTGCCAGCAGCGTAGCGGGCGTCACCGGGGAGCTGTTTTTT
NA	TRBV4-2	NA	TRBJ1-3	CASSQEDRGSGNTIYF	TGTGCCAGCAGCCAGGAAGACAGAGGCTCTGGAAACACCATATATTTT
TRBD1	TRBV6-1	NA	TRBJ2-3	CASSVGTGGDTQYF	TGTGCCAGCAGTGTGGGGACAGGGGGAGATACGCAGTATTTT
TRBD2	TRBV9	NA	TRBJ2-1	CASSGRLGTSENNEQFF	TGTGCCAGCAGCGGGCGACTCGGGACTAGCGAAAACAATGAGCAGTTCTTC
TRBD2	TRBV5-1	NA	TRBJ2-2	CASSPGGTHTGELFF	TGCGCCAGCAGCCCGGGGGGTACCCACACCGGGGAGCTGTTTTTT
TRBD1	TRBV7-6	NA	TRBJ1-4	CASSFGTGNEKLFF	TGTGCCAGCAGCTTTGGGACAGGGAATGAAAAACTGTTTTTT
NA	TRBV6-1	NA	TRBJ1-2	CASSGRQGGGYTF	TGTGCCAGCAGTGGACGCCAGGGCGGCGGCTACACCTTC
NA	TRBV9	few	TRBJ1-2	CASSMWRTDNYGYTF	TGTGCCAGCAGCATGTGGCGGACAGATAACTATGGCTACACCTTC
NA	TRBV5-7	large	TRBJ1-4	CARSRGEKLFF	TGTGCCAGATCCAGAGGAGAAAAACTGTTTTTT
NA	TRBV1	NA	TRBJ1-5	CTSSQAQTGYWGHNQPQHF	TGCACCAGCAGCCAAGCCCAGACCGGGTACTGGGGCCACAATCAGCCCCAGCATTTT
NA	TRBV4-3	few	TRBJ2-7	CASSQGPNRESGEQYF	TGCGCCAGCAGCCAAGGCCCGAACAGGGAGTCGGGGGAGCAGTACTTC
TRBD1	TRBV15	NA	TRBJ1-2	CATSRTDRGWDYGYTF	TGTGCCACCAGCAGGACCGACAGGGGTTGGGACTATGGCTACACCTTC
NA	TRBV2	NA	TRBJ2-1	CASAGGGTGEQFF	TGTGCCAGCGCGGGTGGCGGGACTGGCGAGCAGTTCTTC
NA	TRBV6-5	NA	TRBJ1-2	CASSRAGSYGYTF	TGTGCCAGCAGTAGGGCGGGCTCTTATGGCTACACCTTC
TRBD2	TRBV14	few	TRBJ2-2	CASSPGTRTGELFF	TGTGCCAGCAGCCCTGGGACTAGGACCGGGGAGCTGTTTTTT
NA	TRBV19	NA	TRBJ2-7	CASKPGTFREQYF	TGTGCCAGTAAGCCTGGAACCTTCAGGGAGCAGTACTTC
NA	TRBV7-2	NA	TRBJ1-1	CASSRGGTEAFF	TGTGCCAGCAGCCGAGGGGGCACTGAAGCTTTCTTT